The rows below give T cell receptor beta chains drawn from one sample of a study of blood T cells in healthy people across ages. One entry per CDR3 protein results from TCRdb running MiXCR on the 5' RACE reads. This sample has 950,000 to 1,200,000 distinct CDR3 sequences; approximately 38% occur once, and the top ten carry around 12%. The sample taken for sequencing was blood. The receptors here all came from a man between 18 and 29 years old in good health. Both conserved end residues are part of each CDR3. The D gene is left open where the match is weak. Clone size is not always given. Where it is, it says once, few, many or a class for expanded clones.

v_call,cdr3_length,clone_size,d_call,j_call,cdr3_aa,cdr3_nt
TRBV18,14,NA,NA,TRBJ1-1,CASSPEAASTEAFF,TGTGCCAGCTCACCTGAGGCCGCTTCCACTGAAGCTTTCTTT
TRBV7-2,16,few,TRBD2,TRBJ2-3,CASSLNLAGDVDTQYF,TGTGCCAGCAGCTTAAACCTAGCGGGGGATGTAGATACGCAGTATTTT
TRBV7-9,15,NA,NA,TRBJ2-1,CASSLGPGVVHEQFF,TGTGCCAGCAGCTTAGGCCCAGGGGTGGTCCATGAGCAGTTCTTC
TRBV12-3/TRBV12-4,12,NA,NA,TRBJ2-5,CASSQLDVEQYF,TGTGCCAGCAGTCAACTGGATGTGGAGCAGTACTTC
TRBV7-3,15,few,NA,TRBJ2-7,CASSPGGEVHNEQYF,TGTGCCAGCAGCCCTGGCGGGGAGGTACACAATGAGCAGTACTTC
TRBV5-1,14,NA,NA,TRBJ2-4,CASSLVQGEETQYF,TGCGCCAGCAGCTTGGTCCAGGGTGAAGAGACTCAGTACTTC
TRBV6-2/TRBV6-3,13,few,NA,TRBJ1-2,CASSPQEIYGYTF,TGTGCCAGCAGTCCACAGGAGATCTATGGCTACACCTTC
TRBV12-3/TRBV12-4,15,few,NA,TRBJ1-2,CASSLNRAGDYGYTF,TGTGCCAGCAGCTTAAACAGGGCAGGGGACTATGGCTACACCTTC
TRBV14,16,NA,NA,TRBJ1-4,CASSQDSNRVGEKLFF,TGTGCCAGCAGCCAAGATTCCAACAGGGTGGGCGAAAAACTGTTTTTT
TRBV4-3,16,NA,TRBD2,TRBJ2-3,CASGLGSGTITDTQYF,TGCGCCAGCGGCCTCGGCTCCGGGACTATCACAGATACGCAGTATTTT
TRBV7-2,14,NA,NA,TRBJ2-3,CASSLARQSDTQYF,TGTGCCAGCAGCTTAGCGCGGCAGTCGGATACGCAGTATTTT
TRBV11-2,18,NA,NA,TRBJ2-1,CASSSRGVASLGSSEQFF,TGTGCCAGCAGCTCGCGGGGAGTGGCTAGTCTTGGAAGTTCGGAGCAGTTCTTC
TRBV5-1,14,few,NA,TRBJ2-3,CASSLDLGGDTQYF,TGCGCCAGCAGCTTGGATCTCGGGGGAGATACGCAGTATTTT
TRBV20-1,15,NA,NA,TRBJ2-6,CSALTGSSGANVLTF,TGCAGTGCGCTAACAGGGAGCTCTGGGGCCAACGTCCTGACTTTC
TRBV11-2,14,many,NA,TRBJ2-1,CASSLAGRVNEQFF,TGTGCCAGCAGCTTAGCCGGGCGCGTCAATGAGCAGTTCTTC
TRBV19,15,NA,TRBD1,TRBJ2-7,CASSIAPGQSYEQYF,TGTGCCAGTAGTATCGCCCCGGGACAGAGCTACGAGCAGTACTTC
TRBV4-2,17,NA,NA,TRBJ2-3,CTSSQVNGGVSTDTQYF,TGTACCAGCAGCCAAGTTAATGGCGGGGTTAGCACAGATACGCAGTATTTT
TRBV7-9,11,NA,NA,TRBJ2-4,CASSFQGPQYF,TGTGCCAGCAGCTTCCAGGGTCCCCAGTACTTC
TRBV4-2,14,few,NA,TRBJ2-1,CASSQVADYNEQFF,TGTGCCAGCAGCCAAGTTGCAGACTACAATGAGCAGTTCTTC
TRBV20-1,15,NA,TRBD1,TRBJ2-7,CSAYKTGGGIYEQYF,TGCAGTGCTTACAAGACAGGGGGAGGCATCTACGAGCAGTACTTC
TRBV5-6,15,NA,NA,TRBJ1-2,CASSLNEPLNYGYTF,TGTGCCAGCAGCTTGAATGAGCCGCTTAACTATGGCTACACCTTC
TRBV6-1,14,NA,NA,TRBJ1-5,CASSIGDSNQPQHF,TGTGCCAGCTCCATAGGAGATAGCAATCAGCCCCAGCATTTT
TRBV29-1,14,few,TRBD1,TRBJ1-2,CSVVRDRANYGYTF,TGCAGCGTTGTTAGGGACAGGGCTAACTATGGCTACACCTTC
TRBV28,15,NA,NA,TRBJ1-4,CASSFFAAANEKLFF,TGTGCCAGCAGTTTTTTCGCCGCGGCTAATGAAAAACTGTTTTTT
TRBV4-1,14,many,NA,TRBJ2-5,CASSQHIARETQYF,TGCGCCAGCAGCCAACACATAGCCCGAGAGACCCAGTACTTC
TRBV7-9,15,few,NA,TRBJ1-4,CASSLGLGDRGELFF,TGTGCCAGCAGCTTAGGGCTCGGGGATCGCGGTGAACTGTTTTTT
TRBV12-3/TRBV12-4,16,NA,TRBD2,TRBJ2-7,CASTLVGGGADYEQYF,TGTGCCAGCACCCTCGTTGGCGGGGGGGCCGACTACGAGCAGTACTTC